This T cell receptor (beta chain) was observed in a study of blood T cell repertoires in COVID-19 (dated by TCRdb to about 2020). In the study overall: Samples covering the acute and convalescent phases of COVID-19 were provided by collaborators in the United States, Italy and Spain. The repertoires were released in a freely available public database intended as a resource for research on the immune response to SARS-CoV-2. The samples were drawn from two sources: the first 160 participants of the ongoing ImmuneRACE study, and 1,200 or so subjects contributed by 6 global collaborators. Where available, HLA class I and class II types were taken from metadata supplied by the sample provider and were not determined by assay-based typing. The sample metadata nearly always contained a de-identified subject ID, COVID-19 status, age in years and sex. The dataset comprised deeply sampled blood TCRbeta repertoires from subjects exposed to, actively infected with, or recovered from COVID-19. The material from the prospective study consisted of cDNA or gDNA derived from T cells, B-cell-depleted T cells, or PBMCs. General findings and caveats noted by the study authors: How much clinical and demographic metadata was included differed by source and by participant, and the metadata was provided uncurated.

The collaborating institutions used their own protocols to collect whole blood in K2EDTA tubes. For TCRbeta analysis, collaborators shipped samples as frozen whole blood, isolated PBMCs, or DNA extracted from either of those sample types. Trimming accounts for 4 bases at V and 7 bases at J, while the number of junction bases matched to no gene is 6. The CDR3 covers 14 residues, taking in both the cysteine and the phenylalanine. The only DNA kept is the CDR3, 42 bases in frame from the first base. CDR1 LGHDT and CDR2 YNNKEL were looked up in the germline V gene (reference sequence). TCRbeta CDR3 regions were amplified from genomic DNA by means of the immunoSEQ Assay, a bias-controlled multiplex PCR. Per the original workflow: Nucleated cell counts per sample were estimated from amplification of reference gene primers within the assay. To quantify the absolute abundance of each unique TCRbeta CDR3 rearrangement, sequence reads were collapsed and filtered. For each sample, productive Simpson clonality was calculated as the square root of Simpson's diversity index across productive rearrangements. The clones in this table, taken by TCRdb from immuneACCESS, are in-frame only. Not every clone is retained; where verified, under half of the shortfall comes from an unresolved V gene, and the cause of the rest is unknown. D and trimming come from the DNA, and the V and J calls and clone size come from that table. A total of some 94,000 clones appear in this sample, 85% to 90% of them only once. Over 15% of the sample is taken by the ten largest.

In regard to this clone: Its specific antigen is unknown. There are no base qualities to consult, and no much larger clone falls within one base.

Source material: peripheral blood. The chain couples TRBV3-1 (or the pseudogene TRBV3-2) to TRBJ2-2; TRBD2 matches 7 bases in the middle. The clonotype was recovered from a human donor in a cohort sampled during active COVID-19. The nucleotide sequence reads TGTGCCAGCAGCCCCTCGACGGGGGGCGGGGAGCTGTTTTTT. Its amino acids are CASSPSTGGGELFF.